Shown below are 17 T cell receptor beta chains from a single sample sequenced in a study. TCRdb re-derived calls from the 5' RACE reads in MiXCR, one entry per CDR3 protein. The sample has approximately 60,000 distinct CDR3 sequences, 26% seen once. Treg sorting used a CD4+CD25+CD127-/low gate. Input material: tumor-infiltrating Tregs sorted from the breast tumor. These receptors came from a female donor with breast cancer.

This clonotype was counted only a few times. The chain carries TRBV29-1 and TRBJ2-3; tentatively, D is TRBD1 (6 bases). The germline V gene encodes CDR1 SQVTM and CDR2 ANQGSEA. This CDR3 is built from 13 residues. V shed 5 bases and J shed 1 base, with 10 bases lying between them. In nucleotides, the CDR3 is TGCAGCGTTCAGGGGTTCGGCACAGATACGCAGTATTTT. The encoded protein is CSVQGFGTDTQYF.

J is TRBJ1-2 and V is TRBV5-1; D gene ambiguous. Trimming removed 0 bases from V and 2 bases from J, with 8 bases in between. Germline values: CDR1 SGHRS, CDR2 YFSETQ. The CDR3 covers 14 residues. In DNA form, the CDR3 reads TGCGCCAGCAGCTTGGATACACCAAACTATGGCTACACCTTC. Translated, it gives CASSLDTPNYGYTF.

This clonotype was seen more than once but under ten times. V and J are TRBV9 and TRBJ1-5; D might be TRBD1 (6 bases). Trimming shortened V by 0 bases and J by 3 bases, and 13 bases separated the two germline ends. The germline CDR1 and CDR2 sequences are SGDLS and YYNGEE. This CDR3 is 16 amino acids long. CDR3 in DNA: TGTGCCAGCAGCGTAGGGGCAGGGGAGAACAATCAGCCCCAGCATTTT. Protein: CASSVGAGENNQPQHF.

This clonotype has just a few counts. The chain couples TRBV4-1 to TRBJ2-2, with 8 nucleotides matching TRBD2. The ends lost 4 bases at V and 2 bases at J; junction bases unmatched: 6. This CDR3 contains 16 residues. CDR1 is MGHRA and CDR2 is YSYEKL in the germline V gene. CDR3 protein: CASSPTSGRNTGELFF. The CDR3 nucleotides read TGCGCCAGCAGCCCCACTAGCGGTAGAAACACCGGGGAGCTGTTTTTT.

The chain has TRBV25-1 and TRBJ1-1, with D possibly TRBD1 on 5 matching bases. There are 15 residues in the CDR3. Germline CDR1 MGHDK, CDR2 SYGVNS. Trimming removed 3 bases from V and 6 bases from J, with 17 bases in between. This CDR3 is CASSDGHGGLAEAFF. CDR3 sequence (DNA): TGTGCCAGCAGTGACGGACACGGGGGATTAGCTGAAGCTTTCTTT.

The CDR3 loop reads CASSLDRTGNTIYF. CDR3 sequence (DNA): TGTGCCAGCAGTTTGGACCGTACCGGAAACACCATATATTTT. This rearrangement joins TRBV12-3 or TRBV12-4 to TRBJ1-3, with D uncertain. Trimming removed 3 bases from V and 4 bases from J, with 10 bases in between. This CDR3 comprises 14 residues.

Many counts were recorded for this clonotype. J is TRBJ1-3 and V is TRBV5-1; D remains unclear. The CDR3 contains 15 residues. V was shortened by 0 bases and J by 0 bases, with 7 bases between the two germline ends. Germline V gene data show CDR1 as SGHRS and CDR2 as YFSETQ. The CDR3 DNA sequence: TGCGCCAGCAGCTTGGGGCATAACTCTGGAAACACCATATATTTT. Protein product: CASSLGHNSGNTIYF.

This clonotype appeared a few times. This may be a read error, as it is one base from a much larger clone. The chain has TRBV20-1 and TRBJ2-1, with TRBD2 matching over 13 bases. Per germline, CDR1 DFQATT and CDR2 SNEGSKA (reference sequence). This CDR3 comprises 16 residues. J lost 4 bases, V lost 5 bases, and 8 bases had no gene match. The CDR3 DNA is TGCAGTGCTGGACTAGCGGGGGCCAAGGTATACAATGAGCAGTTCTTC. As protein: CSAGLAGAKVYNEQFF.

V and J are TRBV4-1 and TRBJ2-6; weak D call: TRBD2 (5 bases). This CDR3 has 15 residues. V was trimmed by 0 bases and J by 2 bases, leaving 5 bases between them. Germline values: CDR1 MGHRA, CDR2 YSYEKL. The CDR3 DNA reads TGCGCCAGCAGCCAAGAGGAGGCTGGGGCCAACGTCCTGACTTTC. The encoded protein is CASSQEEAGANVLTF.

In its sample, this clonotype was seen a few times. The chain combines TRBV2 with TRBJ2-3; 8 bases agree with TRBD2. This CDR3 contains 16 residues. V trimming: 8 bases; J trimming: 0 bases; junction bases outside the gene matches: 10. Per germline, CDR1 SNHLY and CDR2 FYNNEI. The CDR3 region has the DNA TGTGCCAGCTTAATCGGGGGGGCTCCTAGCACAGATACGCAGTATTTT. Translation gives CASLIGGAPSTDTQYF.

The CDR3 nucleotides are TGTGCCAGCAGAGGCCGGGACAGGGACAATCAGCCCCAGCATTTT. Protein: CASRGRDRDNQPQHF. This sequence joins TRBV6-6 and TRBJ1-5; 9 bases map to TRBD1. The CDR3 runs to 15 residues. The trim removed 6 bases at V and 3 bases at J, leaving 6 bases unmatched. Per the germline V gene, CDR1 is MNHNY and CDR2 is SVGAGI (reference sequence).

This clonotype came up many times. This chain uses TRBV5-1 with TRBJ1-1; a possible D gene is TRBD1 (6 bases). Between the trimmed V and J ends, which lost 2 bases and 1 base, there was a span of 9 bases. The CDR3 is 14 residues long. CDR1 is SGHRS and CDR2 is YFSETQ in the germline V gene. For the CDR3, the DNA is TGCGCCAGCAGCTTCCGGACAGAGAACACTGAAGCTTTCTTT. This encodes CASSFRTENTEAFF.

The chain joins TRBV4-1 to TRBJ1-4; tentatively, D is TRBD1 (5 bases). Trimming cost V 3 bases and J 1 base, with 24 bases left between them. CDR3 length: 20 amino acids. Germline V CDR1 and CDR2: MGHRA, YSYEKL. The CDR3 nucleotides read TGCGCCAGCAGCCAGGCTCCCAAGTGGGCAGGGAATCGAACTAATGAAAAACTGTTTTTT. This translates into CASSQAPKWAGNRTNEKLFF.

This clonotype showed up just a few times. The rearrangement links TRBV20-1 to TRBJ2-5; D ambiguous. This CDR3 is 14 amino acids long. CDR1 DFQATT and CDR2 SNEGSKA come from the germline V gene (reference sequence). The V gene lost 4 bases and the J gene lost 7 bases, with 19 bases spanning the gap. In DNA, the CDR3 is TGCAGTGCTATGGATAGGCCGTCCCACGGGACCCAGTACTTC. Its translation: CSAMDRPSHGTQYF.

This clonotype was found many times. The chain recombines TRBV5-5 with TRBJ1-6; tentative D call: TRBD1 (6 bases). Trimming stripped 4 bases from V and 9 bases from J, with 17 bases between. Germline V CDR1 and CDR2: SGHKS, YYEKEE (reference sequence). CDR3 length: 15 residues. CDR3 amino acids: CASSVGAGGGSPLHF. CDR3 DNA sequence: TGTGCCAGCAGCGTTGGAGCGGGGGGCGGTTCACCCCTCCACTTT.

This clonotype was counted between two and nine times. CDR3 DNA sequence: TGTGCCAGCAGCTCTGACGGCACTGAAGCTTTCTTT. It codes for CASSSDGTEAFF. V and J are TRBV7-6 and TRBJ1-1; no clear D. Germline loops: CDR1 SGHVS, CDR2 FNYEAQ. This CDR3 is built from 12 residues. Trimming took 4 bases from V and 4 from J, leaving 7 bases between them.

This clonotype ranks as medium-sized. V is TRBV6-1 and J is TRBJ1-3; TRBD1 is a possible D gene (5 bases). In germline, CDR1 is MNHNS, CDR2 SASEGT. The CDR3 length is 13 residues. The germline V and J ends were trimmed by 8 bases and 3 bases, with 11 bases remaining between them. CDR3 in DNA: TGTGCCAGCGGAGAGGGGAGTGGAAACACCATATATTTT. Translating gives CASGEGSGNTIYF.